The sequence of this TCR beta chain was determined in a study of T cell changes during pregnancy in multiple sclerosis. TCRdb's copy holds only in-frame clones and misses some; the assay was immunoSEQ multiplex PCR. Here the sample spans approximately 61,000 clones, around 90% being singletons. The CDR3 is 13 residues long. Germline V gene data show CDR1 as SNHLY and CDR2 as FYNNEI. J lost 2 bases, V lost 6 bases, and 0 bases had no gene match. The receptor was isolated from a female donor with multiple sclerosis, enrolled in a pregnancy study. The source material was peripheral blood, sampled in the first trimester of pregnancy. The gene calls are TRBV2 and TRBJ2-7, with 11 bases fitting TRBD1. CDR3 sequence: CASRDRGPYEQYF. The CDR3 DNA is TGTGCCAGCAGGGACAGGGGGCCCTACGAGCAGTACTTC. Filled out from reference TRBV2 and TRBJ2-7, the complete variable domain reads EPEVTQTPSHQVTQMGQEVILRCVPISNHLYFYWYRQILGQKVEFLVSFYNNEISEKSEIFDDQFSVERPDGSNFTLKIRSTKLEDSAMYFCASRDRGPYEQYFGPGTRLTVT.